This T cell receptor (beta chain) emerged from a study of shared clonotypes between healthy human individuals. This table comes from immunoSEQ multiplex PCR, and its TCRdb copy is limited to in-frame clones, with some not included. The sample has about a million clones, 60% to 80% seen once. This CDR3 comprises 12 residues. Trimming took off 7 bases at V and 0 bases at J, with 4 bases between the two ends. Germline V CDR1 and CDR2: MDHEN, SYDVKM. The sequenced material came from memory CD4+ T cells from PBMCs. The subset: CD45RA-negative fraction. The TCR comes from a man in his late teens or twenties in good health. Some clones in this sample may be carry-over from other donors' samples. This sequence joins TRBV28 and TRBJ1-5, with no clear D. CDR3 bases: TGTGCCAGCAAAAATAGCAATCAGCCCCAGCATTTT. Translated, it gives CASKNSNQPQHF. Variable domain in full (rest from reference TRBV28 and TRBJ1-5): DVKVTQSSRYLVKRTGEKVFLECVQDMDHENMFWYRQDPGLGLRLIYFSYDVKMKEKGDIPEGYSVSREKKERFSLILESASTNQTSMYLCASKNSNQPQHFGDGTRLSIL.